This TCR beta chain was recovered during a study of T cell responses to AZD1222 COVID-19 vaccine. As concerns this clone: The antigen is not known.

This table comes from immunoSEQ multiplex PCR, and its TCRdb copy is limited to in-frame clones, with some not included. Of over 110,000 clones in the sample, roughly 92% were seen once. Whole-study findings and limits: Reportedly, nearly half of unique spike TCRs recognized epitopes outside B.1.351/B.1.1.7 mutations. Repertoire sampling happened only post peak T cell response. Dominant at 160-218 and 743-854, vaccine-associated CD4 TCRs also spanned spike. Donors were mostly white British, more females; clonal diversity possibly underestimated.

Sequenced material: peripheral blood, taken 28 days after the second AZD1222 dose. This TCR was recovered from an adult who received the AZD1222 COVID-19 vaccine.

CDR3 region: CASSLEGDFAQYF. DNA for the CDR3: TGCGCCAGCAGCTTGGAAGGGGACTTTGCGCAGTATTTT. The chain couples TRBV5-1 to TRBJ2-3, with D maybe TRBD2 (6 bases). V gave up 0 bases and J gave up 10 bases, with 12 bases separating them. The CDR3 spans 13 residues. CDR1 is SGHRS, CDR2 YFSETQ, per germline. The entire variable domain, with the rest obtained from reference TRBV5-1 and TRBJ2-3, is as follows: KAGVTQTPRYLIKTRGQQVTLSCSPISGHRSVSWYQQTPGQGLQFLFEYFSETQRNKGNFPGRFSGRQFSNSRSEMNVSTLELGDSALYLCASSLEGDFAQYFGPGTRLTVL.